This T cell receptor beta chain emerged from a study of T cell repertoires in cytomegalovirus infection. Background on the study: Public TCR beta signatures were indicative of both CMV infection and a matching HLA type.

Deletions cut 3 bases from V and 4 bases from J, with 10 bases between. Germline V lookup: CDR1 SQVTM, CDR2 ANQGSEA. CDR3 size: 12 residues. Study results and caveats: Totalled public TCR beta family frequency picked out people who carried CMV plus the relevant HLA.

TCRdb ran MiXCR on the reads and lists one entry per CDR3 protein. Of around 800,000 distinct CDR3 sequences listed, approximately 29% are singletons. Regarding this clonotype: The antigen is unknown.

The material sequenced was cultured CD8+ T cells from PBMCs, taken from culture after CMV antigen stimulation. The TCR sequence derives from a human donor in good health (CMV status not recorded). Some clones in this sample may be carry-over from other donors' samples. V is TRBV29-1 and J is TRBJ2-7; D possibly corresponds to TRBD1 (7 bases). CDR3 loop: CSVDRGEYEQYF. CDR3 coding DNA: TGCAGCGTTGACAGGGGGGAATACGAGCAGTACTTC.